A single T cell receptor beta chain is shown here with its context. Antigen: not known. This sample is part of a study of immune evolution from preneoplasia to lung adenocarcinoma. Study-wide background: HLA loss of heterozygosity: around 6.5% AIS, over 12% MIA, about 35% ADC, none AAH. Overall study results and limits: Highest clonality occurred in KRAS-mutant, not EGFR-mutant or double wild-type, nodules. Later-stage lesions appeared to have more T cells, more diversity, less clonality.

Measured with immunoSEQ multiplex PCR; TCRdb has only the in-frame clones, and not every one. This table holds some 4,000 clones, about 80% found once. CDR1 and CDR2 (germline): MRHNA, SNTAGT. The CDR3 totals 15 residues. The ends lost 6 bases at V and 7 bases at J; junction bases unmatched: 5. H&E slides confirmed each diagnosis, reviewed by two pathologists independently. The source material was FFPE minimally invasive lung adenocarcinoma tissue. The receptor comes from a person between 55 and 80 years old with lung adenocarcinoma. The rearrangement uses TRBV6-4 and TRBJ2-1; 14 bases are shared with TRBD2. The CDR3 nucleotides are TGTGCCAGCAGCGCCGGGACTAGCGGGAGAAATGAGCAGTTCTTC. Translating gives CASSAGTSGRNEQFF.